This record looks at one T cell receptor (beta chain) sequence and its context. Researchers prepared the TCRbeta library using unique molecular identifiers, the study reports. TCRdb independently ran MiXCR on the PCR reads; one entry per CDR3 protein. In the table there are 360,000 or so distinct CDR3 sequences, around 21% of which are singletons. This specimen comes from a study of T-cell reconstitution after alpha-beta-depleted transplantation in children. CDR3 length: 14 residues. V gave up 1 base and J gave up 6 bases; unmatched junction bases: 6. Germline CDR1 is SGHKS and CDR2 is YYEKEE (reference sequence).

The rearrangement links TRBV5-5 to TRBJ2-7, with 8 bases matching TRBD1. The TCR was taken from a human donor who donated a stem cell graft to a child with acute myeloid leukemia. This material consisted of PBMCs from the stem cell graft donor, taken from the stem cell graft. CDR3: CASSLTGGLREQYF. The CDR3 DNA sequence: TGTGCCAGCAGCTTGACAGGGGGGCTTCGCGAGCAGTACTTC.